The clone carrying this T cell receptor beta chain was counted many times. The data stem from a study of breast tumors, draining lymph nodes, adjacent tissues. One entry per CDR3 protein, called by TCRdb with MiXCR from the multiplex PCR reads. The profile shows fewer than 200,000 distinct CDR3 sequences, roughly a third of them singletons. Breast cancer patients provided tissue from their axillary draining lymph nodes. The CDR3 runs to 13 residues. V was shortened by 5 bases and J by 4 bases, with 12 bases between the two germline ends. Germline CDR1 and CDR2: SGHTA and FQGNSA. The chain has TRBV7-2 and TRBJ2-7; D may be TRBD2 (5 bases). Input material: axillary lymph node tissue. The TCR originated in a female donor with breast cancer. Some clones in this sample may be carry-over from other donors' samples. For the CDR3, the DNA is TGTGCCAGCAGCCCCCGGAGGCAGTACGAGCAGTACTTC. Translation: CASSPRRQYEQYF.